This TCR beta chain emerged from a study of human T cells and chemical hapten exposure. On the study more broadly: For sensitization, 2% DPC was applied to a 2 cm by 2 cm patch of upper inner arm skin.

This clonotype was seen ten or more times. Described time point: pre-sensitization, week 0. Treatment denoted: therapeutic diphenylcyclopropenone sensitization with weekly scalp DPC. Germline V gene data show CDR1 as MNHEY and CDR2 as SVGAGI. V shed 4 bases and J shed 2 bases, with 12 bases lying between them. The CDR3 is made up of 14 amino acids. TCRdb reprocessed the RACE reads via MiXCR and lists one record per CDR3 protein. The sample includes about 350,000 distinct CDR3 sequences, around 5.5% seen only once; the top ten take around 8%. V and J are TRBV6-5 and TRBJ2-7; the D gene is possibly TRBD1 (6 bases). The sample was whole blood, taken in connection with sensitization to the hapten diphenylcyclopropenone (DPC). The source of this sequence is a woman between 18 and 30 years old with alopecia areata. Some clones in this sample may be carry-over from other donors' samples. CDR3 bases: TGTGCCAGCAGTTTCTCGGACAGTACCTACGAGCAGTACTTC. Residues: CASSFSDSTYEQYF.